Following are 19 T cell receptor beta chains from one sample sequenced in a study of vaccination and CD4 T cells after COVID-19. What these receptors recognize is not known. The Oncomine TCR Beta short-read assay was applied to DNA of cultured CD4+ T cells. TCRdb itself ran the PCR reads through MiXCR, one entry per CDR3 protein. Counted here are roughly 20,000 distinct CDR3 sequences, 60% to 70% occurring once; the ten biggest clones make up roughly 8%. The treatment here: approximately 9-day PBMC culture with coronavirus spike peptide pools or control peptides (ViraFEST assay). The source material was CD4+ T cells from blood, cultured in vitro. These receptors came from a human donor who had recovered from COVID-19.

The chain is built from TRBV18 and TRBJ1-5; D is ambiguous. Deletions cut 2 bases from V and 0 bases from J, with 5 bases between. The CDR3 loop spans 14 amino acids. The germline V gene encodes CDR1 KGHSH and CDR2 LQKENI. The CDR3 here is CASSPEASNQPQHF. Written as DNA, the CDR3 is TGTGCCAGCTCACCAGAGGCTAGCAATCAGCCCCAGCATTTT.

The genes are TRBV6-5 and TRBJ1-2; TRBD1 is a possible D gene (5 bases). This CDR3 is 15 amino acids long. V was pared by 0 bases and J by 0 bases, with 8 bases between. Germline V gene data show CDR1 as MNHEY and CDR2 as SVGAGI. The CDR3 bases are TGTGCCAGCAGTTACTCCGGGACGGCTAACTATGGCTACACCTTC. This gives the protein CASSYSGTANYGYTF.

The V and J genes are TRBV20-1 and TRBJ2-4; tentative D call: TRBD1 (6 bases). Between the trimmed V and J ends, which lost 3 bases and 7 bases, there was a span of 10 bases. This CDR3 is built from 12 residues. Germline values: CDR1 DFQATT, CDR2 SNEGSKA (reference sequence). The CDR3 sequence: CSARRGMNIQYF. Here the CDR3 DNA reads TGCAGTGCTAGGAGGGGGATGAACATTCAGTACTTC.

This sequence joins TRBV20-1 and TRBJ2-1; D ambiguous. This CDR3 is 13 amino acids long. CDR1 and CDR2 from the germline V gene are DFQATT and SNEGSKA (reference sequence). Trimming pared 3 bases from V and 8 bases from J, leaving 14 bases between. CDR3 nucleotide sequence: TGCAGTGCTAGCCTGGCCCGGCAGTATGAGCAGTTCTTC. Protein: CSASLARQYEQFF.

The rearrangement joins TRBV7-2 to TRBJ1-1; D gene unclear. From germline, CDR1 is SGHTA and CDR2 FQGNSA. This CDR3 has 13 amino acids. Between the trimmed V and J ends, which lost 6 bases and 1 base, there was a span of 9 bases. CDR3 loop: CASRVTPNTEAFF. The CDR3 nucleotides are TGTGCCAGCAGGGTTACACCGAACACTGAAGCTTTCTTT.

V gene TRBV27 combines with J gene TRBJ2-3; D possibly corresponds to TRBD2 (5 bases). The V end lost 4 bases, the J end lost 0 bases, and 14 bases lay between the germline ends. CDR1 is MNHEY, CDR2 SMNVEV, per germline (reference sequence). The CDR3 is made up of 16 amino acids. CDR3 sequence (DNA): TGTGCCAGCAGTTATAGCGATCCCCCTAGCACAGATACGCAGTATTTT. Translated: CASSYSDPPSTDTQYF.

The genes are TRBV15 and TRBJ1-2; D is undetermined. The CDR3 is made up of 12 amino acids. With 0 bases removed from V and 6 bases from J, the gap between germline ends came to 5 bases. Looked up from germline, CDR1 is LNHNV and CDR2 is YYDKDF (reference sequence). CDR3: CATSRDYDGYTF. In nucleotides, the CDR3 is TGTGCCACCAGCAGAGATTACGATGGCTACACCTTC.

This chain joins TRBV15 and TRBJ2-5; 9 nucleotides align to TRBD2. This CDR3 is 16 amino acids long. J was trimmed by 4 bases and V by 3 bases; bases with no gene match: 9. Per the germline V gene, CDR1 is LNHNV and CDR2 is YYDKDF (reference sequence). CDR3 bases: TGTGCCACCAGCAGCTTTGTAGCGGGAGCGCGAGAGACCCAGTACTTC. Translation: CATSSFVAGARETQYF. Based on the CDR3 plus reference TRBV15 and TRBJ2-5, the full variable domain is DAMVIQNPRYQVTQFGKPVTLSCSQTLNHNVMYWYQQKSSQAPKLLFHYYDKDFNNEADTPDNFQSRRPNTSFCFLDIRSPGLGDTAMYLCATSSFVAGARETQYFGPGTRLLVL.

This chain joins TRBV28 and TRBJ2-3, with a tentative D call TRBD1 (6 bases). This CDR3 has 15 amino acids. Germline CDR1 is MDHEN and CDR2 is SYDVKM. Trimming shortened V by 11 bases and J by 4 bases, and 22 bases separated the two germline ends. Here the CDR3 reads CASQGGGTPPDTQYF. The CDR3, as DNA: TGTGCCTCACAGGGTGGGGGTACTCCCCCAGATACGCAGTATTTT.

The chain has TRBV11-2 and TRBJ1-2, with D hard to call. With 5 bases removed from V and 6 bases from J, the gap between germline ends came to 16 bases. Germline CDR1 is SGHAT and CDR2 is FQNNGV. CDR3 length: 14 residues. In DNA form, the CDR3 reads TGTGCCAGCAGCCGAAACCACGGGTACGATGGCTACACCTTC. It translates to CASSRNHGYDGYTF.

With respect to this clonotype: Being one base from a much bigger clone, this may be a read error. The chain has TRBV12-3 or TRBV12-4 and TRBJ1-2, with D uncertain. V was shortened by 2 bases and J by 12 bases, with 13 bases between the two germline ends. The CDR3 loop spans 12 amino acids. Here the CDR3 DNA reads TGTGCCAGCAGTTTATCGGGGTACGGCCACACCTTC. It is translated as CASSLSGYGHTF.

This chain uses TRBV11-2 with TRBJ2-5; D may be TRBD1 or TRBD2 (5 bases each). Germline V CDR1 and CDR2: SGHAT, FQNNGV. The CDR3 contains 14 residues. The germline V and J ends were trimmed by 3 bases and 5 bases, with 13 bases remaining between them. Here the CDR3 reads CASSFRTWGETQYF. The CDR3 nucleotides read TGTGCCAGCAGCTTCCGGACCTGGGGGGAGACCCAGTACTTC.

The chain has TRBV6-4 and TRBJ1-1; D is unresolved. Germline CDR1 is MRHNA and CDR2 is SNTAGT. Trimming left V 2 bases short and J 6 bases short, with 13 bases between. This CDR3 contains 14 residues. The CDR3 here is CASSDGRTKSEAFF. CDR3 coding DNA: TGTGCCAGCAGTGACGGTAGGACGAAGTCTGAAGCTTTCTTT.

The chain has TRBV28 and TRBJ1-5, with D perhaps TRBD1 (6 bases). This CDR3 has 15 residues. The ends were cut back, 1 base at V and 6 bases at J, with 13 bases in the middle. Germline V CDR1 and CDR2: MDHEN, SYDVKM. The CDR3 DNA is TGTGCCAGCAGTTTATATAGGGGGGGCGGTCAGCCCCAGCATTTT. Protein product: CASSLYRGGGQPQHF. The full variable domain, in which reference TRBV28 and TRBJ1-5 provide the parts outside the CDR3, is DVKVTQSSRYLVKRTGEKVFLECVQDMDHENMFWYRQDPGLGLRLIYFSYDVKMKEKGDIPEGYSVSREKKERFSLILESASTNQTSMYLCASSLYRGGGQPQHFGDGTRLSIL.

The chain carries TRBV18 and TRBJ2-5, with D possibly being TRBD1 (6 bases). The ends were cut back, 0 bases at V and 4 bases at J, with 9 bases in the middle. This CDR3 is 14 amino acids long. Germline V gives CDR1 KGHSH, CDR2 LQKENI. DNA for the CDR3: TGTGCCAGCTCACCACCGGCCAGGGGAGAGACCCAGTACTTC. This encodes CASSPPARGETQYF.

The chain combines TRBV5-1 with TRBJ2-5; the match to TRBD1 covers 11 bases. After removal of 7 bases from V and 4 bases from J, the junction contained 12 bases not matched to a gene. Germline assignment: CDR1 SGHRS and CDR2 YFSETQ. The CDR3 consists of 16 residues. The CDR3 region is CASVTQPGQGGETQYF. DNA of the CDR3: TGCGCCAGCGTAACTCAACCGGGACAGGGGGGAGAGACCCAGTACTTC. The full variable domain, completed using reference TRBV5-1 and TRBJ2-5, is KAGVTQTPRYLIKTRGQQVTLSCSPISGHRSVSWYQQTPGQGLQFLFEYFSETQRNKGNFPGRFSGRQFSNSRSEMNVSTLELGDSALYLCASVTQPGQGGETQYFGPGTRLLVL.

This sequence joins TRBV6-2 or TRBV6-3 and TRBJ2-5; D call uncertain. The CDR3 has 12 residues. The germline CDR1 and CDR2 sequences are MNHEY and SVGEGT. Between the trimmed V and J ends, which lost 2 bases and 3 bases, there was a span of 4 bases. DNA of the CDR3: TGTGCCAGCAGTTACGGGGAAGAGACCCAGTACTTC. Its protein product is CASSYGEETQYF.

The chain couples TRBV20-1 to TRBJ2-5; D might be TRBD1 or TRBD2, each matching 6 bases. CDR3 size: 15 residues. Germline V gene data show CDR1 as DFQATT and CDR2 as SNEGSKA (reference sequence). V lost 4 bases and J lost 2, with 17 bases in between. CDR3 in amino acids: CSATGAAGSQETQYF. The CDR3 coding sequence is TGCAGTGCTACGGGGGCGGCAGGTTCACAAGAGACCCAGTACTTC.

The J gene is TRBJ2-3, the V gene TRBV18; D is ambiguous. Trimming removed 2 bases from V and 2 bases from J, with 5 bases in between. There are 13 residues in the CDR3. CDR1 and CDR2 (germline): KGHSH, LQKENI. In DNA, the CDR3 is TGTGCCAGCTCACCAAGCCTCACAGATACGCAGTATTTT. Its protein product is CASSPSLTDTQYF. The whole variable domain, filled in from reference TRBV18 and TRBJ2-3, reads NAGVMQNPRHLVRRRGQEARLRCSPMKGHSHVYWYRQLPEEGLKFMVYLQKENIIDESGMPKERFSAEFPKEGPSILRIQQVVRGDSAAYFCASSPSLTDTQYFGPGTRLTVL.